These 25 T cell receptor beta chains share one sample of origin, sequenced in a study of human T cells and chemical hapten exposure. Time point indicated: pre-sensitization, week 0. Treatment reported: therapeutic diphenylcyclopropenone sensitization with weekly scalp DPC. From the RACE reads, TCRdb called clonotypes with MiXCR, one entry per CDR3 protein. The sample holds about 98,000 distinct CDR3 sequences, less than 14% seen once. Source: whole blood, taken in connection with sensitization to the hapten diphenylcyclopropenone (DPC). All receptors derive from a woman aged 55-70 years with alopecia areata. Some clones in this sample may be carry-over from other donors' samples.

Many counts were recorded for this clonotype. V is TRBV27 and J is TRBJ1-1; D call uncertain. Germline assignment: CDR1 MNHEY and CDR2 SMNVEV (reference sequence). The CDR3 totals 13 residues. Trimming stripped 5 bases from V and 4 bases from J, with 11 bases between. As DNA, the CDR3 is TGTGCCAGCAGTCCACCCGCGAGCACTGAAGCTTTCTTT. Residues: CASSPPASTEAFF.

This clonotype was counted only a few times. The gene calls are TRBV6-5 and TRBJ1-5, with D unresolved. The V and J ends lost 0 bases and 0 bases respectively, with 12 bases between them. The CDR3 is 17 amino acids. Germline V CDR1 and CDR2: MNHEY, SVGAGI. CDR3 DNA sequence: TGTGCCAGCAGTTACTCTACCCCCGGGAATAGCAATCAGCCCCAGCATTTT. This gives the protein CASSYSTPGNSNQPQHF.

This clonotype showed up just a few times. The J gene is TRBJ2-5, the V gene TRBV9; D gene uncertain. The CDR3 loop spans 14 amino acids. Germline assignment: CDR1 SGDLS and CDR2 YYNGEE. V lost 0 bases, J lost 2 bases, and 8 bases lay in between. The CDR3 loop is CASSVGGSQETQYF. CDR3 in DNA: TGTGCCAGCAGCGTAGGTGGGTCACAAGAGACCCAGTACTTC.

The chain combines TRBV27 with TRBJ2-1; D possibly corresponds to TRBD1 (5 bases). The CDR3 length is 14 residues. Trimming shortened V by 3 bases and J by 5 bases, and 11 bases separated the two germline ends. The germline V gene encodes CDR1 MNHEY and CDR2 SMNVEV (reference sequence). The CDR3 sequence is CASSFWGNNNEQFF. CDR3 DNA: TGTGCCAGCAGTTTTTGGGGCAATAACAATGAGCAGTTCTTC.

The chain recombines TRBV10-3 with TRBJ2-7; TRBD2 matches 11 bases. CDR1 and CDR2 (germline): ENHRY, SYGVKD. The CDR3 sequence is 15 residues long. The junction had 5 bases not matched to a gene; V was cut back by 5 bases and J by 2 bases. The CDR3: CAISPGLAAPYEQYF. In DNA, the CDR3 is TGTGCCATCAGTCCGGGACTAGCGGCTCCCTACGAGCAGTACTTC.

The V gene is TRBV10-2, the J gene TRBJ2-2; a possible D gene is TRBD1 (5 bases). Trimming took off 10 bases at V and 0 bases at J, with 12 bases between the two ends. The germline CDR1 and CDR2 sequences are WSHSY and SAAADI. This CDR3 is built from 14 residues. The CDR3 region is CATRANANTGELFF. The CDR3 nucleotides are TGCGCCACCAGGGCTAACGCGAACACCGGGGAGCTGTTTTTT.

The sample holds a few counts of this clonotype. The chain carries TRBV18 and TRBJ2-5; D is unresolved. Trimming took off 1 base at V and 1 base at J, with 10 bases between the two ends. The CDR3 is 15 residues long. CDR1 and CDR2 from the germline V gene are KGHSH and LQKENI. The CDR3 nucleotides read TGTGCCAGCTCACCACAGCCGGCGGTCCAAGAGACCCAGTACTTC. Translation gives CASSPQPAVQETQYF.

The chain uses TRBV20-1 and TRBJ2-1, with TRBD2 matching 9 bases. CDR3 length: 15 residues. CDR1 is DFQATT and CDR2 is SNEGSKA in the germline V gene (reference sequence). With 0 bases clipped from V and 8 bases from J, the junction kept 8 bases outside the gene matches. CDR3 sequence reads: CSARDGRGGFHEQFF. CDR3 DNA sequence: TGCAGTGCTAGAGATGGGCGGGGGGGCTTTCATGAGCAGTTCTTC.

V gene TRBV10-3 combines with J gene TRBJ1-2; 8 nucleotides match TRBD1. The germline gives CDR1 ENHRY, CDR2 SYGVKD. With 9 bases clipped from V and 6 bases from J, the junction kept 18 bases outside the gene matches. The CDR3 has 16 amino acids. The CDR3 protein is CAISYQEQGAVDGYTF. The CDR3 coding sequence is TGTGCCATTAGCTATCAGGAGCAGGGGGCCGTGGATGGCTACACCTTC.

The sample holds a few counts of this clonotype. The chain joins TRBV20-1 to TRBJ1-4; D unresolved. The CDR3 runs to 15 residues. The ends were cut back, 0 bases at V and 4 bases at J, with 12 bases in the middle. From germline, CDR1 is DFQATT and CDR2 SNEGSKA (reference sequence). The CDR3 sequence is CSARDSWQNNEKLFF. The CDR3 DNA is TGCAGTGCTAGAGATTCTTGGCAGAATAATGAAAAACTGTTTTTT.

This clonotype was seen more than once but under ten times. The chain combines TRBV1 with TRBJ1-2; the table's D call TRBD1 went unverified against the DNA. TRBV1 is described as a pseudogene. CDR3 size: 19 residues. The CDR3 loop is CTSSQEDPLTGGRFYGYTF. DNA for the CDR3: TGCACCAGCAGCCAAGAAGACCCCTTGACAGGGGGCCGTTTCTATGGCTACACCTTC.

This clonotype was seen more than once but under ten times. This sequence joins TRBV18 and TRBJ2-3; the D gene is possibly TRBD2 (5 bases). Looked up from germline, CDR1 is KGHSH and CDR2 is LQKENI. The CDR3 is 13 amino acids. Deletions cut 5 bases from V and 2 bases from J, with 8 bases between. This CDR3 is CASSSGTTDTQYF. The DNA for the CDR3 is TGTGCCAGCTCAAGCGGCACCACAGATACGCAGTATTTT.

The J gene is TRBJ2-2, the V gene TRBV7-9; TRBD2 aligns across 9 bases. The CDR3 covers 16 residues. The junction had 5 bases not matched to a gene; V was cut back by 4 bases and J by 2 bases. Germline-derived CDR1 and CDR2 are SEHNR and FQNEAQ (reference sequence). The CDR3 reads CASSSNSGSNTGELFF. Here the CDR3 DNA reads TGTGCCAGCAGCTCAAATAGCGGGAGTAACACCGGGGAGCTGTTTTTT. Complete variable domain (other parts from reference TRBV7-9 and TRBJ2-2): DTGVSQNPRHKITKRGQNVTFRCDPISEHNRLYWYRQTLGQGPEFLTYFQNEAQLEKSRLLSDRFSAERPKGSFSTLEIQRTEQGDSAMYLCASSSNSGSNTGELFFGEGSRLTVL.

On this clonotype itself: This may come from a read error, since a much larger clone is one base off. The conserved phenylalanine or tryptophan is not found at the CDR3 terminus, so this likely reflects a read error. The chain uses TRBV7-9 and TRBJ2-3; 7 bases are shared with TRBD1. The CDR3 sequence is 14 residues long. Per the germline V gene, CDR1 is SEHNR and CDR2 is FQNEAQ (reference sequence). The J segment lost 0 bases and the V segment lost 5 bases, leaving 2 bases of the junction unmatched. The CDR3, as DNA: TGTGCCAGCAGCGAGGGGGCTAGCACAGATACGCAGTATTTA. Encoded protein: CASSEGASTDTQYL.

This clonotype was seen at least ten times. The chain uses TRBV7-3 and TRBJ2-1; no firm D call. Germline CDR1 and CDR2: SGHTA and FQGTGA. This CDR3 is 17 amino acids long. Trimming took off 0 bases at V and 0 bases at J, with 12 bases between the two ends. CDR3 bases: TGTGCCAGCAGCTTAACTGCCGGGCGGAGCTCCTACAATGAGCAGTTCTTC. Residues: CASSLTAGRSSYNEQFF.

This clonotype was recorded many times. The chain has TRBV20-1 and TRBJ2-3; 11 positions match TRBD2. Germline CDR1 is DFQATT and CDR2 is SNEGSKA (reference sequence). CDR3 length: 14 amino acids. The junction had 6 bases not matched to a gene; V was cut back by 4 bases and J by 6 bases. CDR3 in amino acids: CSANLAGGMDTQYF. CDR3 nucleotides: TGCAGTGCTAATTTAGCGGGGGGGATGGATACGCAGTATTTT.

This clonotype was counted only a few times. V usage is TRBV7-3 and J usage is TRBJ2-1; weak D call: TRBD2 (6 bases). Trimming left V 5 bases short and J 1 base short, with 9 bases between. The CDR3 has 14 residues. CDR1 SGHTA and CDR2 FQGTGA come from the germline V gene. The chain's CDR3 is CASSDGGSYNEQFF. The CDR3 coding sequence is TGTGCCAGCAGCGACGGGGGTTCCTACAATGAGCAGTTCTTC. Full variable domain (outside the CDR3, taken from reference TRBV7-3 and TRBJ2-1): GAGVSQTPSNKVTEKGKYVELRCDPISGHTALYWYRQSLGQGPEFLIYFQGTGAADDSGLPNDRFFAVRPEGSVSTLKIQRTERGDSAVYLCASSDGGSYNEQFFGPGTRLTVL.

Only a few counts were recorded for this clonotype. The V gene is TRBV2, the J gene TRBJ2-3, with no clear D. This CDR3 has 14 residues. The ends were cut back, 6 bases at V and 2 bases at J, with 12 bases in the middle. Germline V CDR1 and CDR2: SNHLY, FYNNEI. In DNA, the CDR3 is TGTGCCAGCAGCCGACTGGGGTTCACAGATACGCAGTATTTT. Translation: CASSRLGFTDTQYF.

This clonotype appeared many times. The chain's CDR3 is CASSPPGAGEQYF. In nucleotides, the CDR3 is TGTGCCAGCTCACCACCCGGGGCGGGCGAGCAGTACTTC. The chain has TRBV18 and TRBJ2-7; either TRBD1 or TRBD2 may fit D (5 bases each). Trimming pared 0 bases from V and 6 bases from J, leaving 9 bases between. Germline V lookup: CDR1 KGHSH, CDR2 LQKENI. The CDR3 has 13 residues. Together with reference TRBV18 and TRBJ2-7, the CDR3 gives the full variable domain: NAGVMQNPRHLVRRRGQEARLRCSPMKGHSHVYWYRQLPEEGLKFMVYLQKENIIDESGMPKERFSAEFPKEGPSILRIQQVVRGDSAAYFCASSPPGAGEQYFGPGTRLTVT.

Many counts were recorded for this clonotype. CDR3 region: CASSQEGGGAFRYEQYF. Here the CDR3 DNA reads TGCGCCAGCAGCCAAGAGGGCGGGGGGGCCTTCCGCTACGAGCAGTACTTC. The chain joins TRBV4-1 to TRBJ2-7, with 9 bases aligning to TRBD2. CDR1 is MGHRA and CDR2 is YSYEKL in the germline V gene. This CDR3 is built from 17 residues. With 0 bases clipped from V and 3 bases from J, the junction kept 9 bases outside the gene matches.

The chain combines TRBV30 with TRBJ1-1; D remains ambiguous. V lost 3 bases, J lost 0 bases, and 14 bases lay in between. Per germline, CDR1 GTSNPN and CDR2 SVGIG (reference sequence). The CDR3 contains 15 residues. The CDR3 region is CAWRLRLPMNTEAFF. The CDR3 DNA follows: TGTGCCTGGAGACTCCGGCTTCCCATGAACACTGAAGCTTTCTTT.

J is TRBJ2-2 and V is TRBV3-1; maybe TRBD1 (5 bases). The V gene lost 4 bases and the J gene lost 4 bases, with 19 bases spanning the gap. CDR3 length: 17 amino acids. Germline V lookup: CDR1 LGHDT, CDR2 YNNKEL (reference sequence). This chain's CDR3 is CASSPRREGAITGELFF. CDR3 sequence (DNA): TGTGCCAGCAGCCCAAGAAGGGAAGGGGCTATCACCGGGGAGCTGTTTTTT.

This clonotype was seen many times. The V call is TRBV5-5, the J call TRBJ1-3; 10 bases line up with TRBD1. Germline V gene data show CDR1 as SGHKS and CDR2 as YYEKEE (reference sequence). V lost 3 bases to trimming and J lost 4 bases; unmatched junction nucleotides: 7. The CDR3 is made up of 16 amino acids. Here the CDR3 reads CASSYAGTGDGNTIYF. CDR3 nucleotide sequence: TGTGCCAGCAGCTACGCCGGGACAGGGGACGGAAACACCATATATTTT.

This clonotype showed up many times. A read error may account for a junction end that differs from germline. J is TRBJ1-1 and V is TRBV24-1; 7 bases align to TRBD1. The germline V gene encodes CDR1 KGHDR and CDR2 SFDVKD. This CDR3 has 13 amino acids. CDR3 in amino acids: CATSGQANTEVFF. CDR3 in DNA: TGTGCCACCTCTGGACAGGCCAACACTGAAGTTTTCTTT.

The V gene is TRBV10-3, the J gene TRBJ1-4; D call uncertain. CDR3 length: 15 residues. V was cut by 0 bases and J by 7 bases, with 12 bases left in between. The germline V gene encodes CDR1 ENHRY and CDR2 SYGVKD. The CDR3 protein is CAISESSRRVEKLFF. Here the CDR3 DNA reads TGTGCCATCAGTGAGTCGAGCCGAAGGGTTGAAAAACTGTTTTTT.